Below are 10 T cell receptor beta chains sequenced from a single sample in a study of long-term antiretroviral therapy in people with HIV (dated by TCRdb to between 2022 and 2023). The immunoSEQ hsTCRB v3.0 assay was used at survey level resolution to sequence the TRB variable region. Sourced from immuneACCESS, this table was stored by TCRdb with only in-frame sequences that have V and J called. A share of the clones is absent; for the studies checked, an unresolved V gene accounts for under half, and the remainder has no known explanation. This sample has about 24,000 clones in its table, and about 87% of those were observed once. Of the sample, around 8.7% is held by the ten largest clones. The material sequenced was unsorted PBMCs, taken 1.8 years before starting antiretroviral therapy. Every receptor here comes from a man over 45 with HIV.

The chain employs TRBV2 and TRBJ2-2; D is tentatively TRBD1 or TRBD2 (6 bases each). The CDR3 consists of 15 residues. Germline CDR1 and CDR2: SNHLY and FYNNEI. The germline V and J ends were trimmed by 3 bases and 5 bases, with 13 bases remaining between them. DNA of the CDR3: TGTGCCAGCAGTGACGGCAGGGGAGGAACCGGGGAGCTGTTTTTT. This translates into CASSDGRGGTGELFF.

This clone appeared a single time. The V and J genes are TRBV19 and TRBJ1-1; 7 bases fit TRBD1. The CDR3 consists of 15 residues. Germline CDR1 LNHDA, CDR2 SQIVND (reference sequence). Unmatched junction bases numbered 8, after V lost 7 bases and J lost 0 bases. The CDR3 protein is CASTEDRVVNTEAFF. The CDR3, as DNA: TGTGCCAGTACAGAAGACAGGGTGGTGAACACTGAAGCTTTCTTT.

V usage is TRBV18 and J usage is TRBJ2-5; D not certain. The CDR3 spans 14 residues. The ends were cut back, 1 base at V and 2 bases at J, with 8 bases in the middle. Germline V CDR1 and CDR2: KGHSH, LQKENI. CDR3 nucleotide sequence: TGTGCCAGCTCACCACTTTCACGACAAGAGACCCAGTACTTC. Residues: CASSPLSRQETQYF.

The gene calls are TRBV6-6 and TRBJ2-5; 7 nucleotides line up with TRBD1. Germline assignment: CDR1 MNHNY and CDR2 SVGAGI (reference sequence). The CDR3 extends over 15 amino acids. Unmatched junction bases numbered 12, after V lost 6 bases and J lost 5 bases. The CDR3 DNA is TGTGCCAGCAGCCCAGTCCAAGGGGGCGGGGAGACCCAGTACTTC. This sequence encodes CASSPVQGGGETQYF.

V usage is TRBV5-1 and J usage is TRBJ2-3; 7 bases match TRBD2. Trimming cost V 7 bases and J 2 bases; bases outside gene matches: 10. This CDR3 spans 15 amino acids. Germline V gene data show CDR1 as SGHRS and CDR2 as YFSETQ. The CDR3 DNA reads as TGCGCCAGCCTTCGTCAAGGGACTATCACAGATACGCAGTATTTT. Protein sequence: CASLRQGTITDTQYF.

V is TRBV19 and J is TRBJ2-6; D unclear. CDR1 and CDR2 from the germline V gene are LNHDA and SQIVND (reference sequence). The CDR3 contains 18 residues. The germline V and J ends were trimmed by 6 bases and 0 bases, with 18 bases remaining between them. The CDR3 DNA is TGTGCCAGTAGCCGAAATCCCCCGGCGAGCTCTGGGGCCAACGTCCTGACTTTC. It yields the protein CASSRNPPASSGANVLTF. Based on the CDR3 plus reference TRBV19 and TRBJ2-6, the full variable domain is DGGITQSPKYLFRKEGQNVTLSCEQNLNHDAMYWYRQDPGQGLRLIYYSQIVNDFQKGDIAEGYSVSREKKESFPLTVTSAQKNPTAFYLCASSRNPPASSGANVLTFGAGSRLTVL.

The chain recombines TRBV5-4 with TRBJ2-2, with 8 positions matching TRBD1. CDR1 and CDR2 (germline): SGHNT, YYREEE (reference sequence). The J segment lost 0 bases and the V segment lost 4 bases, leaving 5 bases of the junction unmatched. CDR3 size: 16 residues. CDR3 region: CASSPPDRANTGELFF. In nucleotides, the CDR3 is TGTGCCAGCAGCCCCCCGGACAGGGCGAACACCGGGGAGCTGTTTTTT.

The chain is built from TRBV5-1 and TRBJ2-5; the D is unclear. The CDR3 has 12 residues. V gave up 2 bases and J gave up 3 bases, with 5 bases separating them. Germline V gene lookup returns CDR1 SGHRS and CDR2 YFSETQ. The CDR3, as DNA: TGCGCCAGCAGCTTCCCAGAAGAGACCCAGTACTTC. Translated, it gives CASSFPEETQYF.

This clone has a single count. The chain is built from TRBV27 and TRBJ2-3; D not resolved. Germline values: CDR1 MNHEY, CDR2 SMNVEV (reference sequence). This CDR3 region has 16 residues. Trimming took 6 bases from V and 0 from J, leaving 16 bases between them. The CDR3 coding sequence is TGTGCCAGCAGCGTAATGGACGGTACTAGCACAGATACGCAGTATTTT. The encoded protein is CASSVMDGTSTDTQYF.

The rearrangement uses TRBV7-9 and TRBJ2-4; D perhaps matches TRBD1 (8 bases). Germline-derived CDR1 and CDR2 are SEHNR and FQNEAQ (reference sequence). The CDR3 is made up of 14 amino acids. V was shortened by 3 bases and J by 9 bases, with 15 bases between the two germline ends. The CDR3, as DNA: TGTGCCAGCAGCTTCGGGACAGGCGGGGGCATTCAGTACTTC. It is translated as CASSFGTGGGIQYF.